A selection of T cell receptor beta chains follows, all from one sample in a study of T cell responses to AZD1222 COVID-19 vaccine. Assay: immunoSEQ multiplex PCR; the TCRdb copy retains only in-frame clones and omits some. The repertoire consists of 30,000 to 35,000 clones, with about nine tenths occurring once and the leading ten covering 45% to 55%. The starting material was peripheral blood, obtained on day 0 of AZD1222 vaccination. The receptors were sampled from an adult in good health. The CDR3 runs from the conserved cysteine through the conserved F or W. Fields, in order: clone size, J gene, D gene, V gene, CDR3 DNA, CDR3 protein. D genes are given only for firm matches. The size entry is marked missing in some rows and otherwise reads once, few, many or a size class.

>.|TRBJ1-2|.|TRBV7-2
TGTGCCAGCAGCCCAGCTGGGGGTTACTATGGCTACACCTTC
CASSPAGGYYGYTF
>once|TRBJ2-5|.|TRBV7-2
TGTGCCAGCCGGAAAGGAAGAGGGGGGATCCAATCGACCCAGTACTTC
CASRKGRGGIQSTQYF
>.|TRBJ1-2|TRBD1|TRBV11-2
TGTGCCAGCAGCGCTAGACAGGGGTGGCTTTATGGCTACACCTTC
CASSARQGWLYGYTF
>.|TRBJ1-6|.|TRBV5-3
TGTGCCAGAAGCTTGGGACCGAGGAGCTCCTATAATTCACCCCTCCACTTT
CARSLGPRSSYNSPLHF
>.|TRBJ1-5|.|TRBV28
TGTGCCAGCAGTAACAATCAGCCCCAGCATTTT
CASSNNQPQHF
>.|TRBJ2-3|.|TRBV9
TGTGCCAGCAGCGTAGCTAGGAGTTCTAGCACAGATACGCAGTATTTT
CASSVARSSSTDTQYF
>.|TRBJ1-2|.|TRBV5-5
TGTGCCAGCAGCTTGGAGGACATTAACTATGGCTACACCTTC
CASSLEDINYGYTF
>once|TRBJ2-2|TRBD1|TRBV11-2
TGTGCCAGCACCGTTCTGAGGACAGGGAAAGGCACCGGGGAGCTGTTTTTT
CASTVLRTGKGTGELFF
>.|TRBJ2-3|.|TRBV7-7
TGTGCCAGCAGCTTAGGTGGAATCACAGATACGCAGTATTTT
CASSLGGITDTQYF
>.|TRBJ2-3|TRBD2|TRBV7-6
TGTGCCAGCAGCTCCGCTAGCGGGGGGGCCAGAGATACGCAGTATTTT
CASSSASGGARDTQYF
>.|TRBJ2-7|.|TRBV7-9
TGTGCCAGCACTGAGGGACCCACCTACGAGCAGTACTTC
CASTEGPTYEQYF
>.|TRBJ1-2|TRBD1|TRBV3-1/TRBV3-2
TGTGCCAGCAGCCAATCAACCGGGACAGCCTATGGCTACACCTTC
CASSQSTGTAYGYTF
>.|TRBJ1-5|.|TRBV29-1
TGCAGCGTGGGCAGGGAGTTGGGTCAGCCCCAGCATTTT
CSVGRELGQPQHF
>.|TRBJ1-2|TRBD1|TRBV9
TGTGCCAGCAGCCCCTCGGACAGGAACTATGGCTACACCTTC
CASSPSDRNYGYTF
>once|TRBJ2-5|.|TRBV11-3
TGTGCCAGCAGCTCCGACAAGGGAAAAGAGACCCAGTACTTC
CASSSDKGKETQYF
>.|TRBJ2-3|TRBD1|TRBV19
TGTGCCAGTAGTATAATTGGGACAGCTAGCACAGATACGCAGTATTTT
CASSIIGTASTDTQYF
>.|TRBJ2-2|.|TRBV6-5
TGTGCCAGCATTCCCGGGACGAAGATCACCGGGGAGCTGTTTTTT
CASIPGTKITGELFF
>.|TRBJ2-5|.|TRBV19
TGTGCCAGCGCAGTCACCGAGGGGACCCAGTACTTC
CASAVTEGTQYF
>.|TRBJ1-1|.|TRBV12-3/TRBV12-4
TGTGCCAGCAGTTTTCCGGGCACTGAAGCTTTCTTT
CASSFPGTEAFF
>.|TRBJ1-2|.|TRBV19
TGTGCCAGTAGTATCGTCCCCGGAGGCTACACCTTC
CASSIVPGGYTF
>.|TRBJ2-3|TRBD1|TRBV19
TGTGCCAGTAGTGCAGGGGGCGCTAAGACAGATACGCAGTATTTT
CASSAGGAKTDTQYF
>once|TRBJ2-1|.|TRBV7-9
TGTGCCAGCAGCTTGGTGACAGCGGAGCAGTTCTTC
CASSLVTAEQFF
>.|TRBJ2-2|TRBD2|TRBV5-4
TGTGCCAGCAGGAGACTAGCGGGGGCCCCCGGGGAGCTGTTTTTT
CASRRLAGAPGELFF
>.|TRBJ2-5|TRBD2|TRBV7-2
TGTGCCAGCAGCTTTCCGGGACTAGCGGGGGCCGAAGAGACCCAGTACTTC
CASSFPGLAGAEETQYF
>.|TRBJ2-5|.|TRBV6-2/TRBV6-3
TGTGCCAGCAGTTACGGAGATACGACCCAGTACTTC
CASSYGDTTQYF
>.|TRBJ2-5|TRBD2|TRBV11-2
TGTGCCAGCAGCCGACAGCGGGGCCCAGAGACCCAGTACTTC
CASSRQRGPETQYF
>.|TRBJ2-1|TRBD1|TRBV6-6
TGTGCCAGCAGTCCACAGGGGGCGTCCAATGAGCAGTTCTTC
CASSPQGASNEQFF
>.|TRBJ2-7|.|TRBV19
TGTGCCAGTAGTATGGCAGCCCGCATTAGCGAGCAGTACTTC
CASSMAARISEQYF
>once|TRBJ2-2|.|TRBV14
TGTGCCAGCAGCCGCCGACCCGGGGTTGACACCGGGGAGCTGTTTTTT
CASSRRPGVDTGELFF
>.|TRBJ1-5|.|TRBV3-1/TRBV3-2
TGTGCCAGCAGCCCGAAGGGGGATGGGGGACAGCCCCAGCATTTT
CASSPKGDGGQPQHF
>.|TRBJ2-7|.|TRBV5-1
TGCGCCAGCAGCTTGGATGGTAGCCGTTCCTACGAGCAGTACTTC
CASSLDGSRSYEQYF
>.|TRBJ1-1|TRBD1|TRBV11-3
TGTGCCAGCAGCTTAGAATTAGGGCCCGGGACAGGGGCCATGAACACTGAAGCTTTCTTT
CASSLELGPGTGAMNTEAFF
>.|TRBJ2-1|TRBD1|TRBV19
TGTGCCAGTAGTCGGGACAGGGGTATCAATGAGCAGTTCTTC
CASSRDRGINEQFF
>.|TRBJ1-5|.|TRBV2
TGTGCCAGCAGTCCCGGCTTGGACAAAAGGGATCAGCCCCAGCATTTT
CASSPGLDKRDQPQHF
>.|TRBJ2-3|.|TRBV4-3
TGCGCCAGCAGCCAAGGAGTCACAGATACGCAGTATTTT
CASSQGVTDTQYF
>.|TRBJ2-7|.|TRBV19
TGTGCCAGTAGTATAGAAGACGGTTACGAGCAGTACTTC
CASSIEDGYEQYF
>.|TRBJ1-1|.|TRBV3-1/TRBV3-2
TGTGCCAGCAGCCAAGATGTCTGGGCTCGCGGCACTGAAGCTTTCTTT
CASSQDVWARGTEAFF
>once|TRBJ2-5|TRBD2|TRBV4-2
TGTGCCAGCAGCCAATATAACGGGGGGGCACGAGAGACCCAGTACTTC
CASSQYNGGARETQYF
>.|TRBJ1-1|.|TRBV27
TGTGCCAGCAGTTCTTACACGGAGAACACTGAAGCTTTCTTT
CASSSYTENTEAFF
>.|TRBJ2-1|TRBD2|TRBV6-4
TGTGCCAGCAGTGTACTAGCGGGGGCCTACAATGAGCAGTTCTTC
CASSVLAGAYNEQFF